A selection of T cell receptor beta chains follows, all from one sample in a study of molecular identifiers for immune sequencing clone quantification. Using its own MiXCR run on the PCR reads, TCRdb lists one record per CDR3 protein. The table shows some 590,000 distinct CDR3 sequences, with 25% occurring only once. Source material: naive CD8+ T cells from blood, with Jurkat cell RNA spiked in. These receptors all come from a human donor in good health. Some libraries in this study had Jurkat cell RNA spiked in. The CDR3 runs from the conserved cysteine through the conserved F or W. The D gene is left open where the match is weak. A row's size may be missing; if present it is once, few, many or a size class.

>TRBD1|TRBJ1-6|TRBV14|few
CASSLGQLYYNSPPHF
TGTGCCAGCAGCCTGGGACAGCTCTACTATAATTCACCCCCCCACTTT
>.|TRBJ2-5|TRBV11-1|.
CASSLATHLGQKYF
TGTGCCAGCAGCTTAGCCACCCACCTCGGCCAGAAGTACTTC
>TRBD1|TRBJ2-7|TRBV27|few
CASSSGQAPYEQYF
TGTGCCAGCAGTTCCGGACAGGCCCCCTACGAGCAGTACTTC
>.|TRBJ2-3|TRBV21-1|.
CASSPSGPYIDTQYF
TGTGCCAGCAGCCCCTCAGGCCCATATATCGATACGCAGTATTTT
>.|TRBJ2-2|TRBV12-3/TRBV12-4|many
CASSLWVNTGELFF
TGTGCCAGCAGTTTGTGGGTCAACACCGGGGAGCTGTTTTTT
>.|TRBJ2-7|TRBV9|.
CARSVGGGPYEQYF
TGTGCCCGCAGCGTAGGGGGGGGGCCCTACGAGCAGTACTTC
>TRBD1|TRBJ2-1|TRBV29-1|few
CSVEDRAYNEQFF
TGCAGCGTTGAGGACAGGGCCTACAATGAGCAGTTCTTC
>TRBD2|TRBJ2-3|TRBV12-3/TRBV12-4|few
CASSLRATERGSTDTQYF
TGTGCCAGCAGTTTACGAGCTACGGAGCGGGGTAGCACAGATACGCAGTATTTT
>.|TRBJ2-3|TRBV7-7|few
CASSLGPATDTQYF
TGTGCTAGCAGCTTAGGTCCGGCCACAGATACGCAGTATTTT
>.|TRBJ1-5|TRBV9|.
CAGSARTANGQPQHF
TGTGCCGGCAGCGCCCGGACAGCTAATGGCCAGCCCCAGCATTTT
>TRBD1|TRBJ1-1|TRBV5-6|few
CASSRWGQESPEAFF
TGTGCCAGCAGCCGGTGGGGACAGGAGAGTCCTGAAGCTTTCTTT
>TRBD1|TRBJ1-1|TRBV27|many
CASSTRAGGRTEAFF
TGTGCCAGCAGTACCCGGGCAGGGGGGCGGACTGAAGCTTTCTTT
>TRBD2|TRBJ2-7|TRBV15|.
CATSREGSGTSGEQYF
TGTGCCACCAGCAGAGAGGGGTCCGGGACTAGCGGAGAGCAGTACTTC
>.|TRBJ2-7|TRBV7-9|.
CASSFSEAGYSYEQYF
TGTGCCAGCAGCTTCTCCGAAGCAGGGTACTCCTACGAGCAGTACTTC
>.|TRBJ1-1|TRBV24-1|many
CATSVSENTEAFF
TGTGCCACCAGTGTTTCGGAGAACACTGAAGCTTTCTTT
>.|TRBJ1-1|TRBV27|.
CASSPGDPQILNTEAFF
TGTGCCAGCAGCCCCGGGGATCCCCAGATCTTGAACACTGAAGCTTTCTTT
>TRBD2|TRBJ2-5|TRBV7-9|.
CASSLAGGLAGAQETQYF
TGTGCCAGCAGCTTAGCGGGTGGTCTAGCGGGCGCCCAAGAGACCCAGTACTTC
>TRBD1|TRBJ1-1|TRBV5-4|few
CASSPGTVVTEAFF
TGTGCCAGCAGCCCCGGGACAGTAGTGACTGAAGCTTTCTTT
>TRBD2|TRBJ2-1|TRBV24-1|few
CATSDYTGTSGINEQFF
TGTGCCACCAGTGATTACACCGGGACTAGCGGGATTAATGAGCAGTTCTTC
>.|TRBJ2-7|TRBV13|many
CASSTGGREQYF
TGTGCCAGCAGTACCGGGGGGCGGGAGCAGTACTTC